This T cell receptor beta chain derives from a study of blood T cell repertoires in COVID-19. V was cut by 4 bases and J by 2 bases, with 15 bases left in between. The CDR3 length is 14 residues. CDR1 SQVTM and CDR2 ANQGSEA come from the germline V gene. Produced via immunoSEQ multiplex PCR; TCRdb's table is partial and in-frame only. The profile shows roughly 360,000 clones, approximately 77% of them singletons. This chain joins TRBV29-1 and TRBJ2-7; no definite D call. The sample was peripheral blood. This clonotype was sampled from a human donor with acute or convalescent COVID-19. The donor label of this sample is uncertain. The CDR3 DNA follows: TGCAGCGTTGCCCGGAGTGGCGACCCCTACGAGCAGTACTTC. Encoded protein: CSVARSGDPYEQYF.